Listed below are T cell receptor beta chains from one sample, sequenced in a study of Graves' ophthalmopathy and Graves' hyperthyroidism. Each CDR3 protein is one row after TCRdb ran MiXCR on the multiplex PCR reads. The data show approximately 700,000 distinct CDR3 sequences, with about 41% seen just once and roughly 3% held by the top ten. The specimen sequenced was peripheral blood. These receptors all stem from an adult man with Graves' ophthalmopathy. Each CDR3 is given with its conserved first and last residue. A D gene is named only where the DNA matches it firmly. Only part of the rows carry a size: once, few, many, or a class if the clone is expanded.

len	abundance	v_gene	j_gene	d_gene	CDR3nt	CDR3aa
14	.	TRBV29-1	TRBJ2-3	TRBD2	TGCAGCGTCGGAGGGAGGGCCCGCACAGATACGCAGTATTTT	CSVGGRARTDTQYF
9	few	TRBV13	TRBJ1-1	.	TGTGCCAGCAGGCCAGAAGCTTTCTTT	CASRPEAFF
15	.	TRBV7-9	TRBJ2-3	TRBD2	TGTGCCAGCAGCCCGGGACTACTTAGCACAGATACGCAGTATTTT	CASSPGLLSTDTQYF
17	.	TRBV11-2	TRBJ2-1	.	TGTGCCAGCAGTCGTCGGACGGCGCAGATCTCCTACAATGAGCAGTTCTTC	CASSRRTAQISYNEQFF
16	.	TRBV5-1	TRBJ2-2	TRBD1	TGCGCCAGCAGCTCCTCCGGGACAGGGTACACCGGGGAGCTGTTTTTT	CASSSSGTGYTGELFF
14	once	TRBV30	TRBJ2-5	.	TGTGCCTGGGGTGGACGGTGGGGGAAAGAGACCCAGTACTTC	CAWGGRWGKETQYF
15	.	TRBV10-3	TRBJ2-5	.	TGTGCCGCCAGCAGCCAGCAGACAGGACAAGAGACCCAGTACTTC	CAASSQQTGQETQYF
14	.	TRBV5-1	TRBJ2-7	.	TGCGCCGGCAGCTTGAAAGGGAACTCCTACGAGCAGTACTTC	CAGSLKGNSYEQYF
15	.	TRBV19	TRBJ2-7	TRBD1	TGTGCCTGGAATGACCAGGGACAGGGTCTCTACGAGCAGTACTTC	CAWNDQGQGLYEQYF
14	.	TRBV10-3	TRBJ2-5	.	TGTGCCAGCAGTGACGGAGGGACGGAAGAGACCCAGTACTTC	CASSDGGTEETQYF
17	.	TRBV7-9	TRBJ2-7	.	TGTGCCAGCAGCGCCTCCTTGTCGTTTGACGAGACCTACGAGCAGTACTTC	CASSASLSFDETYEQYF
12	many	TRBV7-6	TRBJ1-2	.	TGTGCCAGCAGTTTCTCCTACGGTGGCTACACCTTC	CASSFSYGGYTF
11	many	TRBV2	TRBJ2-2	.	TGTGCCAGCAGTGAAGCCGGGGAGCTGTTTTTT	CASSEAGELFF